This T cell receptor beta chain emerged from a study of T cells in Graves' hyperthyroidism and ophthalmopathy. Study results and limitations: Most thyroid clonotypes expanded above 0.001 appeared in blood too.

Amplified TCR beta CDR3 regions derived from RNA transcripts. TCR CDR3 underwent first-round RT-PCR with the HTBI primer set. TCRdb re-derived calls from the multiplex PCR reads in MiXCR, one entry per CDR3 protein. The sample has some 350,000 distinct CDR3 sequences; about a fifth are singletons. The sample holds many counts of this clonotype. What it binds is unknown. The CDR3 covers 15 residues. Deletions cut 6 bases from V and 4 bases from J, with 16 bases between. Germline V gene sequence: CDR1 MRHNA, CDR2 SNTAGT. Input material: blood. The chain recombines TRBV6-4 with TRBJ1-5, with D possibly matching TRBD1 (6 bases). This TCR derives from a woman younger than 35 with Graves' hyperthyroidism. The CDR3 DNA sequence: TGTGCCAGCAGCCACGGACGGGGGGCGAATCAGCCCCAGCATTTT. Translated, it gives CASSHGRGANQPQHF.